A selection of T cell receptor beta chains follows, all from one sample in a study of CD8+ T cells in alopecia areata. The repertoire was sequenced with immunoSEQ multiplex PCR; TCRdb's copy has only in-frame clones and lacks some. The sample contains some 220,000 clones, about 57% of which appear only once. Sample: CD4+ T cells sorted from blood, taken at week 4, from a patient treated with tofacitinib. These receptors were obtained from a human donor with alopecia areata. Each CDR3 is given with its conserved first and last residue.

v_call	j_call	cdr3_length	cdr3_aa
TRBV11-1	TRBJ2-7	15	CASRLTGTGGYEQYF
TRBV11-2	TRBJ2-4	15	CAGGTGGRAKNIQYF
TRBV29-1	TRBJ2-7	12	CSVEDAGTEQYF
TRBV29-1	TRBJ2-4	13	CSVRGERGIIQYF
TRBV29-1	TRBJ1-2	12	CSVVGGDYGYTF
TRBV29-1	TRBJ1-6	15	CSVKLEAVANSPLHF
TRBV4-2	TRBJ1-6	16	CASSPSAGPRLSPLHF
TRBV6-1	TRBJ1-5	13	CASKDRVGQPQHF
TRBV13	TRBJ2-3	14	CASSLLQSTDTQYF
TRBV23-1	TRBJ2-7	13	CASSHPRGYEQYF
TRBV30	TRBJ1-1	13	CASEGQKNTEAFF
TRBV5-6	TRBJ2-7	15	CASSSAALLSYEQYF
TRBV9	TRBJ2-3	12	CASSAVTDTQYF
TRBV7-2	TRBJ1-5	14	CASSFGGSGQPQHF
TRBV5-1	TRBJ2-5	15	CASTLGGQRQETQYF
TRBV4-3	TRBJ2-7	16	CASSQDDGTSRYEQYF
TRBV30	TRBJ1-1	13	CAWTFQANTEAFF
TRBV4-3	TRBJ2-7	16	CASSQELGQGPYEQYF
TRBV7-8	TRBJ2-7	15	CASSFHRDRDYEQYF
TRBV29-1	TRBJ1-5	13	CSFREGDVQPQHF
TRBV5-6	TRBJ2-3	19	CASSFGPPLGDSRGREQYF
TRBV4-3	TRBJ1-1	18	CASSQGPGIGVSRTEAFF
TRBV21-1	TRBJ2-6	16	CASSKLGSPEANVLTF
TRBV28	TRBJ2-5	14	CASSQRGSGETQYF
TRBV13	TRBJ2-6	14	CASSSNSGANVLTF
TRBV5-1	TRBJ2-3	14	CASSLADPTDTQYF
TRBV29-1	TRBJ2-2	11	CSVESTGELFF
TRBV7-2	TRBJ2-7	13	CASSVALWNEQYF
TRBV4-1	TRBJ1-2	16	CASSLRSSRDPGGYTF
TRBV12-5	TRBJ1-2	14	CASATSGRPYGYTF
TRBV30	TRBJ1-1	13	CAWSVLRSTEAFF
TRBV5-4	TRBJ2-1	13	CASSLDRANEQFF
TRBV27	TRBJ1-5	16	CASSLKQGGGNQPQHF
TRBV5-1	TRBJ1-6	15	CASGYSGGGESPLHF
TRBV4-3	TRBJ2-5	15	CASSQAPGYQETQYF
TRBV29-1	TRBJ2-7	14	CSVAIGDAAYEQYF
TRBV4-3	TRBJ2-3	16	CASSQTSSGPTDTQYF
TRBV29-1	TRBJ1-1	14	CSVKIGLMNTEAFF
TRBV7-2	TRBJ1-2	12	CASSYTGMGYTF
TRBV10-1	TRBJ1-1	14	CASSAQGENTEAFF
TRBV25-1	TRBJ1-5	14	CASSRQGQNQPQHF
TRBV4-3	TRBJ2-1	15	CASSQDVRGHNEQFF
TRBV20-1	TRBJ2-7	11	CSATSANEQYF
TRBV5-1	TRBJ2-5	16	CASSLVTSGAGETQYF
TRBV11-2	TRBJ2-3	15	CASSLSRFGTDTQYF
TRBV29-1	TRBJ1-1	12	CSSGDGAGRAFF
TRBV5-1	TRBJ1-5	13	CASSLDSNQPQHF
TRBV5-1	TRBJ1-2	14	CASSLRGDTYGYTF
TRBV18	TRBJ2-5	14	CASSPTSDQETQYF
TRBV5-6	TRBJ2-4	13	CASRERAKNIQYF
TRBV30	TRBJ1-1	14	CAWSVRQPNTEAFF